The 20 T cell receptor beta chains listed next were all sequenced from one sample in a study of regulatory T cells in long-lasting Graves disease. Researchers made TCR beta libraries by using iRepertoire HTBI primers and running Arm-PCR on CDR3 regions. TCRdb re-called the multiplex PCR reads with MiXCR, one entry per CDR3 protein. The repertoire holds a few hundred thousand distinct CDR3 sequences, with approximately 12% as singletons. Time point meaning: newly diagnosed GD, antithyroid drugs for less than 3 months. The authors made the TCR library using RNA they extracted from PBMCs. The same sample was also studied in work on T cells in Graves' hyperthyroidism and ophthalmopathy.

The material sequenced was peripheral blood mononuclear cells (PBMCs), taken at new diagnosis, from a patient treated with antithyroid drugs. The receptors stem from a woman aged 18-29 years with Graves disease.

This clonotype was counted once. This rearrangement joins TRBV5-6 to TRBJ1-5, with D hard to call. From germline, CDR1 is SGHDT and CDR2 YYEEEE. V was trimmed by 6 bases and J by 4 bases, leaving 11 bases between them. This CDR3 region has 13 residues. CDR3 sequence: CASTPGRNQPQHF. CDR3 sequence (DNA): TGTGCCAGCACCCCTGGGAGGAATCAGCCCCAGCATTTT.

This clonotype was detected ten times or more. J is TRBJ1-2 and V is TRBV7-9; D unresolved. This CDR3 is 15 amino acids long. Trimming stripped 1 base from V and 4 bases from J, with 13 bases between. CDR1 and CDR2 (germline): SEHNR, FQNEAQ (reference sequence). The CDR3 DNA reads TGTGCCAGCAGCTTAGGGGGTAACGGAGCCTATGGCTACACCTTC. Its translation: CASSLGGNGAYGYTF.

This clonotype was observed at least ten times. The chain recombines TRBV5-1 with TRBJ2-6; no definite D call. V dropped 3 bases and J dropped 5 bases, with 12 bases sitting between them. The CDR3 sequence is 15 residues long. CDR1 is SGHRS, CDR2 YFSETQ, per germline. The DNA of the CDR3 is TGCGCCAGCAGCTGGCGGCATGTGCGGGCCAACGTCCTGACTTTC. It is translated as CASSWRHVRANVLTF. Full variable domain (rest looked up from reference TRBV5-1 and TRBJ2-6): KAGVTQTPRYLIKTRGQQVTLSCSPISGHRSVSWYQQTPGQGLQFLFEYFSETQRNKGNFPGRFSGRQFSNSRSEMNVSTLELGDSALYLCASSWRHVRANVLTFGAGSRLTVL.

This clonotype was observed many times. The chain couples TRBV12-3 or TRBV12-4 to TRBJ1-4; 8 bases align to TRBD1. Germline trimming cut 6 bases from V and 6 bases from J; bases unmatched to any gene: 3. The CDR3 has 13 amino acids. In DNA, the CDR3 is TGTGCCAGCAGCAAGGGACAGGATGAAAAACTGTTTTTT. The encoded protein is CASSKGQDEKLFF.

This clonotype was recorded at least ten times. The chain links TRBV2 to TRBJ1-5; 9 nucleotides agree with TRBD1. The CDR3 covers 14 residues. CDR1 is SNHLY, CDR2 FYNNEI, per germline. The V gene end was trimmed by 8 bases and the J gene end by 4 bases; junction bases not matched to a gene: 6. CDR3 region: CASWTGTGNQPQHF. CDR3 coding DNA: TGTGCCAGCTGGACCGGGACAGGGAATCAGCCCCAGCATTTT. Filled out from reference TRBV2 and TRBJ1-5, the complete variable domain reads EPEVTQTPSHQVTQMGQEVILRCVPISNHLYFYWYRQILGQKVEFLVSFYNNEISEKSEIFDDQFSVERPDGSNFTLKIRSTKLEDSAMYFCASWTGTGNQPQHFGDGTRLSIL.

This clonotype has a count of ten or more. J is TRBJ2-7 and V is TRBV7-8; D perhaps matches TRBD1 (5 bases). The CDR3 runs to 14 residues. Germline-derived CDR1 and CDR2 are SGHVS and FQNEAQ. Trimming took 0 bases from V and 6 from J, leaving 12 bases between them. Here the CDR3 DNA reads TGTGCCAGCAGCTTAGCGGGGCAGGGTTCCGAGCAGTACGTC. It is translated as CASSLAGQGSEQYV.

In its sample, this clonotype was seen many times. The chain couples TRBV9 to TRBJ2-7; TRBD1 matches at 7 bases. CDR1 and CDR2 (germline): SGDLS, YYNGEE. J lost 3 bases, V lost 3 bases, and 9 bases had no gene match. The CDR3 sequence is 15 residues long. The CDR3 loop is CASSAQGGAGYEQYF. The CDR3 bases are TGTGCCAGCAGCGCCCAAGGGGGCGCGGGCTACGAGCAGTACTTC.

The chain has TRBV7-9 and TRBJ1-3; tentative D call: TRBD1 (6 bases). In germline, CDR1 is SEHNR, CDR2 FQNEAQ (reference sequence). Trimming removed 1 base from V and 4 bases from J, with 14 bases in between. CDR3 length: 16 amino acids. The CDR3 reads CASSLGHTGLGNTIYF. CDR3 nucleotide sequence: TGTGCCAGCAGCTTAGGCCATACAGGGCTCGGAAACACCATATATTTT.

This clonotype turned up a few times. The CDR3 loop is CASSFGQGGYNEQFF. CDR3 DNA: TGCGCCAGCAGCTTTGGACAGGGAGGATACAATGAGCAGTTCTTC. V gene TRBV5-1 combines with J gene TRBJ2-1, with 8 bases that match TRBD1. Trimming took 2 bases from V and 4 from J; bases not matched to a gene: 5. Looked up from germline, CDR1 is SGHRS and CDR2 is YFSETQ. The CDR3 covers 15 residues.

This clonotype was seen ten or more times. This chain's CDR3 is CASSAVPLGSYEQYF. CDR3 nucleotides: TGCGCCAGCAGTGCGGTCCCGCTTGGATCCTACGAGCAGTACTTC. The gene calls are TRBV10-1 and TRBJ2-7; D not resolved. The CDR3 has 15 amino acids. Germline V gene lookup returns CDR1 WNHNN and CDR2 SYGVQD (reference sequence). Trimming pared 4 bases from V and 1 base from J, leaving 14 bases between.

This clonotype was found many times. The chain has TRBV7-6 and TRBJ2-7; perhaps TRBD1 as D (6 bases). CDR1 is SGHVS, CDR2 FNYEAQ, per germline. V gave up 1 base and J gave up 2 bases, with 18 bases separating them. The CDR3 has 17 amino acids. The CDR3 loop is CASSLGPTGSSPYEQYF. As DNA, the CDR3 is TGTGCCAGCAGCTTAGGACCGACAGGCTCTAGCCCCTACGAGCAGTACTTC.

In this sample, this clonotype turned up many times. The gene calls are TRBV13 and TRBJ1-1; D is perhaps TRBD1 (6 bases). Trimming took off 1 base at V and 4 bases at J, with 16 bases between the two ends. The CDR3 covers 16 residues. Germline values: CDR1 PRHDT, CDR2 FYEKMQ (reference sequence). The CDR3: CASSLVRRGLGTEAFF. The CDR3 DNA reads as TGTGCCAGCAGCTTAGTCCGGCGGGGGCTGGGCACTGAAGCTTTCTTT.

In its sample, this clonotype was seen a few times. The chain combines TRBV27 with TRBJ1-5; D might be TRBD1 (5 bases). The CDR3 covers 14 residues. V lost 2 bases to trimming and J lost 7 bases, with 12 bases between them. Germline CDR1 reads MNHEY; CDR2 reads SMNVEV (reference sequence). The CDR3 sequence is CASSLRVGVQPQHF. The CDR3 nucleotides read TGTGCCAGCAGTTTACGGGTGGGGGTGCAGCCCCAGCATTTT.

CDR3: CATSRGPDSSGGYTF. CDR3 nucleotide sequence: TGTGCCACCAGCAGAGGCCCGGACTCCTCGGGAGGCTACACCTTC. The chain recombines TRBV15 with TRBJ1-2; no clear D gene. In germline, CDR1 is LNHNV, CDR2 YYDKDF (reference sequence). Trimming left V 1 base short and J 8 bases short, with 17 bases between. This CDR3 is 15 amino acids long.

CDR3 in amino acids: CASSSIPGQKNTEAFF. CDR3 sequence (DNA): TGTGCCAGCAGTTCAATACCGGGACAGAAGAACACTGAAGCTTTCTTT. The chain recombines TRBV27 with TRBJ1-1; 7 bases fit TRBD1. J lost 1 base, V lost 4 bases, and 9 bases had no gene match. Germline values: CDR1 MNHEY, CDR2 SMNVEV (reference sequence). The CDR3 spans 16 residues.

This clonotype was seen ten or more times. The CDR3 loop reads CASSLVGTENSYEQYF. As DNA, the CDR3 is TGTGCCAGCAGCTTAGTTGGGACTGAGAACTCCTACGAGCAGTACTTC. V gene TRBV11-2 combines with J gene TRBJ2-7; D is possibly TRBD2 (6 bases). The V end was cut by 1 base, the J end by 0 bases, with 13 bases between. The V gene's germline CDR1 is SGHAT and CDR2 FQNNGV. The CDR3 covers 16 residues.

The rearrangement joins TRBV20-1 to TRBJ1-2; 9 nucleotides match TRBD1. Per the germline V gene, CDR1 is DFQATT and CDR2 is SNEGSKA (reference sequence). The CDR3 consists of 15 residues. With 6 bases clipped from V and 2 bases from J, the junction kept 10 bases outside the gene matches. The CDR3 is CSALGQGRRNYGYTF. The DNA of the CDR3 is TGCAGTGCCCTGGGACAGGGAAGAAGGAACTATGGCTACACCTTC.

V gene TRBV15 combines with J gene TRBJ1-2; D is uncertain. The V gene lost 7 bases and the J gene lost 8 bases, with 23 bases spanning the gap. Germline V gene data show CDR1 as LNHNV and CDR2 as YYDKDF (reference sequence). The CDR3 consists of 15 residues. The CDR3 reads CATTRGLTRRGGYTF. The CDR3 DNA reads as TGTGCCACCACCCGCGGCCTCACACGTCGTGGGGGCTACACCTTC.

This clonotype was observed at least ten times. The CDR3 nucleotides read TGCAGTGCTAGACGACAGGTTGCGGTCGAGACCCAGTACTTC. This codes for CSARRQVAVETQYF. The chain carries TRBV20-1 and TRBJ2-5; a possible D gene is TRBD1 (6 bases). This CDR3 comprises 14 residues. In germline, CDR1 is DFQATT, CDR2 SNEGSKA (reference sequence). With 2 bases removed from V and 5 bases from J, the gap between germline ends came to 15 bases.

At least ten counts were recorded for this clonotype. V and J are TRBV7-8 and TRBJ2-5; the D gene is possibly TRBD1 (6 bases). The CDR3 is 14 residues long. The V end was cut by 6 bases, the J end by 5 bases, with 16 bases between. Looked up from germline, CDR1 is SGHVS and CDR2 is FQNEAQ. CDR3: CASRAPDRRETQYF. As DNA, the CDR3 is TGTGCCAGCAGGGCCCCAGACAGGAGGGAGACCCAGTACTTC.